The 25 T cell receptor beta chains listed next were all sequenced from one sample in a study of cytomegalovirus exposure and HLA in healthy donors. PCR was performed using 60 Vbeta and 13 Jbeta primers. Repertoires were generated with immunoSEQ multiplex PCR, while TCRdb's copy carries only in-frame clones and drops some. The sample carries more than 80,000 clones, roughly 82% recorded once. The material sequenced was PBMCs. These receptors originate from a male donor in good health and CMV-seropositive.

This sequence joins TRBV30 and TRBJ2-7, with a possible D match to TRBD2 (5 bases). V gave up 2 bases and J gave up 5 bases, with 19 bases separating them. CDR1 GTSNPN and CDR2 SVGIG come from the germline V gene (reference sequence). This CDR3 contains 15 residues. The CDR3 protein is CAWSPSPRPGDEQYF. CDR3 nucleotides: TGTGCCTGGAGTCCATCACCCAGACCCGGGGACGAGCAGTACTTC.

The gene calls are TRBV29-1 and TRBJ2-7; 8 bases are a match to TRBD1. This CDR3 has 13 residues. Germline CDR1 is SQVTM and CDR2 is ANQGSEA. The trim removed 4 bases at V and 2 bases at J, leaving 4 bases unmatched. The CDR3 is CSVARTGTYEQYF. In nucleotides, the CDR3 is TGCAGCGTTGCCAGGACAGGGACCTACGAGCAGTACTTC.

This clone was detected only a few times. The CDR3 protein is CASSGGTGTHTDTQYF. CDR3 DNA sequence: TGTGCCAGCAGCGGGGGGACCGGGACTCACACAGATACGCAGTATTTT. This chain uses TRBV5-4 with TRBJ2-3, with D maybe TRBD2 (6 bases). In germline, CDR1 is SGHNT, CDR2 YYREEE (reference sequence). This CDR3 has 16 residues. V was cut by 4 bases and J by 2 bases, with 17 bases left in between.

The CDR3 sequence: CAWTTGAGLNTEAFF. The CDR3 nucleotides read TGTGCCTGGACCACTGGGGCAGGGTTGAACACTGAAGCTTTCTTT. The chain employs TRBV30 and TRBJ1-1; a weak D match, TRBD1 (5 bases). Trimming took off 4 bases at V and 0 bases at J, with 15 bases between the two ends. CDR3 length: 15 residues. Germline V gene data show CDR1 as GTSNPN and CDR2 as SVGIG (reference sequence).

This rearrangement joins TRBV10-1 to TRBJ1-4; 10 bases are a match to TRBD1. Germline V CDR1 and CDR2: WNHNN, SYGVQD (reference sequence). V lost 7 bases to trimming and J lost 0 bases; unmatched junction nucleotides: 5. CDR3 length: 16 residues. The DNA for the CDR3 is TGCGCCAGCACAGACAGGGGGCAATCAACTAATGAAAAACTGTTTTTT. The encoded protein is CASTDRGQSTNEKLFF.

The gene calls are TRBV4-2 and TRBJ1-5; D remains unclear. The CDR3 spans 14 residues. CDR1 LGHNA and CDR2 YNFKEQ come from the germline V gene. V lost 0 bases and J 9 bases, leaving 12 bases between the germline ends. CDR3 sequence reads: CASSQEVVLRPQHF. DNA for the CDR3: TGTGCCAGCAGCCAAGAAGTAGTGTTAAGGCCCCAGCATTTT.

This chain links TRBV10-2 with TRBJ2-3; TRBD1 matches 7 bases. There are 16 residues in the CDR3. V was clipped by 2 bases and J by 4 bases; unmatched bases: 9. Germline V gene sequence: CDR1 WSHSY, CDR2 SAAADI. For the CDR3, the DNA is TGCGCCAGCAGTGAGCCATCACAGGGGACCCCAGATACGCAGTATTTT. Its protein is CASSEPSQGTPDTQYF.

CDR3 DNA: TGTGCCAGCCGCCCGCGAGGCGGGGGTCAAGAGACCCAGTACTTC. Amino acids: CASRPRGGGQETQYF. The chain is built from TRBV5-4 and TRBJ2-5; 7 bases are a match to TRBD2. After removal of 7 bases from V and 2 bases from J, the junction contained 11 bases not matched to a gene. The length of the CDR3 is 15 residues. Germline CDR1 and CDR2: SGHNT and YYREEE (reference sequence).

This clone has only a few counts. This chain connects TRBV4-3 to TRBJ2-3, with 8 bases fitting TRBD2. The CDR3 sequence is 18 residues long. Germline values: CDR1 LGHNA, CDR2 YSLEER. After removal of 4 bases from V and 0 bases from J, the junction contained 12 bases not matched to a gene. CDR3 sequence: CASSPGTRRYASTDTQYF. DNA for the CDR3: TGCGCCAGCAGCCCCGGGACTAGACGATACGCAAGCACAGATACGCAGTATTTT.

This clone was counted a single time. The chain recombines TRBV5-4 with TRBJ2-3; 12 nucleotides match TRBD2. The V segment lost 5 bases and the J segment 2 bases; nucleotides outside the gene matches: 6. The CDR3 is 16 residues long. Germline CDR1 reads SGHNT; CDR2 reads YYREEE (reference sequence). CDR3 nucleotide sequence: TGTGCCAGCAGTCTCGGACTAGCGGGACCCACAGATACGCAGTATTTT. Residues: CASSLGLAGPTDTQYF.

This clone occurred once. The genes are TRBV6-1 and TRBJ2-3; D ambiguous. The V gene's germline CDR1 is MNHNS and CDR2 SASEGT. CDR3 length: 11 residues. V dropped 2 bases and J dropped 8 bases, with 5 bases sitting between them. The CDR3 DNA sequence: TGTGCCAGCAGTGAATCGGGTACGCAGTATTTT. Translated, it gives CASSESGTQYF.

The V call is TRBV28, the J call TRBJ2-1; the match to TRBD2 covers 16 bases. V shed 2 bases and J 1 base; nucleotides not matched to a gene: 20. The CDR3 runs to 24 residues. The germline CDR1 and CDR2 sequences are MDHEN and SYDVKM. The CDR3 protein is CASSLEGTSGRAVTSGWSYNEQFF. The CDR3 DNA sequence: TGTGCCAGCAGTTTAGAAGGGACTAGCGGGAGGGCCGTCACAAGTGGTTGGTCCTACAATGAGCAGTTCTTC.

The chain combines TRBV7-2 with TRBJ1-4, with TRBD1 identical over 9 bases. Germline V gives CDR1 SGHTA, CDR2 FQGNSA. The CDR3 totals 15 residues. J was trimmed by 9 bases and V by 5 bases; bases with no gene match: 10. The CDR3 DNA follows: TGTGCCAGCAGCCCGGGGGGACAGGGTACGAAAAAACTGTTTTTT. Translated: CASSPGGQGTKKLFF. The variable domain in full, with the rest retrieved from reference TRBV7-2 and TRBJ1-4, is GAGVSQSPSNKVTEKGKDVELRCDPISGHTALYWYRQSLGQGLEFLIYFQGNSAPDKSGLPSDRFSAERTGGSVSTLTIQRTQQEDSAVYLCASSPGGQGTKKLFFGSGTQLSVL.

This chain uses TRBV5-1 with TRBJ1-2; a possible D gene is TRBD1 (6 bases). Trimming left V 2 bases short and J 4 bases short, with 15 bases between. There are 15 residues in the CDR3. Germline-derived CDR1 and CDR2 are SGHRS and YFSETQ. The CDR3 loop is CASSFSGTNGYGYTF. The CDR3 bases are TGCGCCAGCAGCTTCTCCGGGACAAATGGCTATGGCTACACCTTC.

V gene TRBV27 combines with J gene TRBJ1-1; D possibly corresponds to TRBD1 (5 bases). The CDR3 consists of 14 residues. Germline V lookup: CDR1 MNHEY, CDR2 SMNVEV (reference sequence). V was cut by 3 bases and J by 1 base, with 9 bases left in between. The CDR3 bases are TGTGCCAGCAGTTTTATAGGACAGAACACTGAAGCTTTCTTT. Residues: CASSFIGQNTEAFF.

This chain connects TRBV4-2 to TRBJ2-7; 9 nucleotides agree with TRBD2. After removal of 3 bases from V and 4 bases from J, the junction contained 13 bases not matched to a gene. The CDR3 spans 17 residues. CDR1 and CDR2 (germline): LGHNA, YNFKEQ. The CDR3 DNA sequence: TGTGCCAGCAGCCATATTGTTAGCGGGGGTGCCGCTTACGAGCAGTACTTC. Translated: CASSHIVSGGAAYEQYF.

DNA for the CDR3: TGTGCCAGCAGTGAATTCAACCCCGGGACAGCTACCTACGAGCAGTACTTC. Amino acids: CASSEFNPGTATYEQYF. The J gene is TRBJ2-7, the V gene TRBV2; 7 bases map to TRBD1. This CDR3 contains 17 residues. V lost 2 bases, J lost 2 bases, and 12 bases stayed unmatched. The germline gives CDR1 SNHLY, CDR2 FYNNEI.

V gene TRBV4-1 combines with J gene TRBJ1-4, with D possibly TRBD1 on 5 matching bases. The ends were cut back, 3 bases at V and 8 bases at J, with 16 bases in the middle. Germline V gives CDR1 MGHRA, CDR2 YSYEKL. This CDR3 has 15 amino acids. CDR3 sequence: CASSQQGPRPEKLFF. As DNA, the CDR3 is TGCGCCAGCAGCCAGCAGGGTCCCCGGCCGGAAAAACTGTTTTTT.

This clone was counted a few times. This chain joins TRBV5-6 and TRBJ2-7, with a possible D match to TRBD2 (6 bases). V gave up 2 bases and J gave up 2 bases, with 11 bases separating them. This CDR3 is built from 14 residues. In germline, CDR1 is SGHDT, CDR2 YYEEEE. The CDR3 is CASSFGRGTYEQYF. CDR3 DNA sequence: TGTGCCAGCAGCTTCGGGCGGGGAACCTACGAGCAGTACTTC.

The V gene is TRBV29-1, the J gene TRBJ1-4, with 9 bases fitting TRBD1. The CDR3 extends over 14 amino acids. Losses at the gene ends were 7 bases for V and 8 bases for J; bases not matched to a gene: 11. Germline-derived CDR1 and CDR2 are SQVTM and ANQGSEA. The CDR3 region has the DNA TGCAGCGCCATCACAGGGGGCGCCGGGGAAAAACTGTTTTTT. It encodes CSAITGGAGEKLFF.

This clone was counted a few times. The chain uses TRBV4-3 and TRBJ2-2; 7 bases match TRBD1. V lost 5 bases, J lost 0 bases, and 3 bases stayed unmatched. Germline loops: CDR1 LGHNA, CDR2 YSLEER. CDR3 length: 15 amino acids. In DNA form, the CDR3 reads TGCGCCAGCAGCTTTGGGACAGCGAACACCGGGGAGCTGTTTTTT. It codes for CASSFGTANTGELFF.

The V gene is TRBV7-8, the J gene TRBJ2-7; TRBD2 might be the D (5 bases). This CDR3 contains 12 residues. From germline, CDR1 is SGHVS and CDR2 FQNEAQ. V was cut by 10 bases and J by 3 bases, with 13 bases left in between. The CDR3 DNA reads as TGTGCCACCCGAATGGGGAGCTACGAGCAGTACTTC. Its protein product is CATRMGSYEQYF.

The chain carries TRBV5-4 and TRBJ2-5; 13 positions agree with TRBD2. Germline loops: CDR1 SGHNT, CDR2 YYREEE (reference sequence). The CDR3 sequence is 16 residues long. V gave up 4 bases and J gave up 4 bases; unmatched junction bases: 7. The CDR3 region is CASSTRLAGGLETQYF. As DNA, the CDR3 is TGTGCCAGCAGCACCCGACTAGCGGGGGGACTAGAGACCCAGTACTTC.

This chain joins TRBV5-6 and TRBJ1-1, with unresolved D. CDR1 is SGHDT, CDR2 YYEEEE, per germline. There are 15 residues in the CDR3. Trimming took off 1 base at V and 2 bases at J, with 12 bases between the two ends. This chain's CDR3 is CASSLSFPVNTEAFF. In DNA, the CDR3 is TGTGCCAGCAGCTTGAGTTTTCCGGTTAACACTGAAGCTTTCTTT. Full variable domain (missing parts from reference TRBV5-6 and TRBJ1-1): DAGVTQSPTHLIKTRGQQVTLRCSPKSGHDTVSWYQQALGQGPQFIFQYYEEEERQRGNFPDRFSGHQFPNYSSELNVNALLLGDSALYLCASSLSFPVNTEAFFGQGTRLTVV.

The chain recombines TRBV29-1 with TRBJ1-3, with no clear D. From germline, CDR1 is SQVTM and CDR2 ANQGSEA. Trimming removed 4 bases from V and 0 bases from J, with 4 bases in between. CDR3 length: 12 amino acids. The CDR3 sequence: CSVAGSGNTIYF. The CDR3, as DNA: TGCAGCGTTGCAGGCTCTGGAAACACCATATATTTT. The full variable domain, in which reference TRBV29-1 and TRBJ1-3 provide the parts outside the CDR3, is SAVISQKPSRDICQRGTSLTIQCQVDSQVTMMFWYRQQPGQSLTLIATANQGSEATYESGFVIDKFPISRPNLTFSTLTVSNMSPEDSSIYLCSVAGSGNTIYFGEGSWLTVV.